What follows describes a single T cell receptor (beta chain). Its antigen is not known. The CDR3 is made up of 13 amino acids. The V end lost 3 bases, the J end lost 2 bases, and 5 bases lay between the germline ends. Germline CDR1 reads GTSNPN; CDR2 reads SVGIG (reference sequence). Sequencing used immunoSEQ multiplex PCR; TCRdb keeps in-frame clones, though not all of them. The sample has over 150,000 clones, 90% seen once; the top ten hold approximately 3%. This specimen comes from a study of T cell responses to AZD1222 COVID-19 vaccine. Study-wide context: Second doses were pooled across both intervals (about 4 or about 12 weeks).

General study findings and limits: Reports indicate that nearly half of spike-specific TCRs are directed at unmutated variant regions.

This sequence originates from an adult in good health. Sequenced here: peripheral blood, sampled on day 0 of AZD1222 vaccination. The chain is built from TRBV30 and TRBJ2-6, with D hard to call. The CDR3 loop is CAWSPTGANVLTF. The CDR3 bases are TGTGCCTGGAGCCCTACTGGGGCCAACGTCCTGACTTTC.